This T cell receptor (beta chain) was recorded in a study of post-analysis software for immune sequencing data. Study at large: As for disease course, relapsing-remitting, secondary progressive and progressive-relapsing multiple sclerosis were all included.

V gave up 10 bases and J gave up 11 bases; unmatched junction bases: 16. The CDR3 sequence is 13 residues long. The library was made from cDNA and included unique molecular identifiers. The authors obtained roughly 0.5 million cDNA molecules from approximately 0.91 to 9.4 million T cells. TCRdb recomputed calls from the PCR reads with MiXCR, one row per CDR3 protein. The repertoire has 700,000 to 800,000 distinct CDR3 sequences, less than 35% of them found once; the top ten carry 0.55% to 0.65%. Study conclusions and caveats: Strong co-clustering by F measure linked samples that shared a preparation batch. TRBV5-6, TRBV5-1 and TRBV20-1 were among four to six TRBV segments more frequent in patients than controls. Relative to controls, patients with multiple sclerosis showed significantly lower normalized Chao1 diversity.

This clonotype was recorded a few times. Its target is unknown. The chain has TRBV12-3 or TRBV12-4 and TRBJ1-1; 7 bases align to TRBD1. This receptor was identified in a girl aged 10-17 years with multiple sclerosis. Sequenced input: blood. The CDR3 DNA follows: TGTGCCATGCAAACCCGAGGGGTACAGGGGGCTTTCTTT. It yields the protein CAMQTRGVQGAFF.